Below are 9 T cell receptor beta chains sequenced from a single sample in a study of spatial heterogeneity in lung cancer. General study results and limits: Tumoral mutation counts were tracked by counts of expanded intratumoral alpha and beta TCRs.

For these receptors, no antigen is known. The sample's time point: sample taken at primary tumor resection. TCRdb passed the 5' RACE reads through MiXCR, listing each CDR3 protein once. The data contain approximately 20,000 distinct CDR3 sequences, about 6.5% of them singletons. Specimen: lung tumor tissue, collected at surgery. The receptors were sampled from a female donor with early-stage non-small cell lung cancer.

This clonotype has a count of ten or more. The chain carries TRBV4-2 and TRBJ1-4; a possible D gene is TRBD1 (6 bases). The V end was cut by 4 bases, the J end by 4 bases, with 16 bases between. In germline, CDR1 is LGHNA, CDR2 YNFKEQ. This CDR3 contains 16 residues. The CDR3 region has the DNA TGTGCCAGCAGCCCCGGAAGCGGCAGGGGTAATGAAAAACTGTTTTTT. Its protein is CASSPGSGRGNEKLFF.

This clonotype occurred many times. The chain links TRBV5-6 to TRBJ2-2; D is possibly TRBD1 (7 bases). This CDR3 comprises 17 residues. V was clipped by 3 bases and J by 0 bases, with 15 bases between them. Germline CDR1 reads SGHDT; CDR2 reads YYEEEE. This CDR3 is CASSWRVGTANTGELFF. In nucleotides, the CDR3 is TGTGCCAGCAGCTGGAGGGTTGGGACAGCGAACACCGGGGAGCTGTTTTTT.

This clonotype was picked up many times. CDR3 nucleotides: TGTGCCATCAGTGAACTCGGGGGGCCCCAAGATACGCAGTATTTT. Translated, it gives CAISELGGPQDTQYF. The gene calls are TRBV10-3 and TRBJ2-3; a weak D match, TRBD2 (7 bases). The germline gives CDR1 ENHRY, CDR2 SYGVKD. V was shortened by 3 bases and J by 5 bases, with 15 bases between the two germline ends. CDR3 length: 15 amino acids.

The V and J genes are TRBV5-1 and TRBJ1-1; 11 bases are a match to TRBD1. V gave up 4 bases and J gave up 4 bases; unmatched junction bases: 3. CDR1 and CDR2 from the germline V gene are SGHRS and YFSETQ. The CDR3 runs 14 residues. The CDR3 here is CASSPGTGGTEAFF. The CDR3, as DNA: TGCGCCAGCAGCCCGGGGACAGGGGGCACTGAAGCTTTCTTT.

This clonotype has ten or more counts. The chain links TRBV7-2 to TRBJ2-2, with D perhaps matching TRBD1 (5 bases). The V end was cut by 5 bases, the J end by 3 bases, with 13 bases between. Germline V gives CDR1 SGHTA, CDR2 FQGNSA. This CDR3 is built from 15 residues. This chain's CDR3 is CASSQDSGYTGELFF. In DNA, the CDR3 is TGTGCCAGCAGCCAAGACAGTGGATACACCGGGGAGCTGTTTTTT. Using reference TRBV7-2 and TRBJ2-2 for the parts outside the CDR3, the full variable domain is GAGVSQSPSNKVTEKGKDVELRCDPISGHTALYWYRQSLGQGLEFLIYFQGNSAPDKSGLPSDRFSAERTGGSVSTLTIQRTQQEDSAVYLCASSQDSGYTGELFFGEGSRLTVL.

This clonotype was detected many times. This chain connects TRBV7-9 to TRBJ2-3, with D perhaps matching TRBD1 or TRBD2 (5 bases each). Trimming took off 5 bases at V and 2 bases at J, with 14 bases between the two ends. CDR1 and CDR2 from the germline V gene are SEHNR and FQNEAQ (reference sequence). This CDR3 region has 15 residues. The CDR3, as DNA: TGTGCCAGCAGCCCCCGGGGCGGCCTCACAGATACGCAGTATTTT. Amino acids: CASSPRGGLTDTQYF.

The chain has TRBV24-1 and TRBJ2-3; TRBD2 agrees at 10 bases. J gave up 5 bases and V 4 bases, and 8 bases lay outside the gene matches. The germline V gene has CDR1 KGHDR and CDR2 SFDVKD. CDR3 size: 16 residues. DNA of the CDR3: TGTGCCACCAGTGACCGCAGCGGGGGGGCCTTAGATACGCAGTATTTT. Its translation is CATSDRSGGALDTQYF.

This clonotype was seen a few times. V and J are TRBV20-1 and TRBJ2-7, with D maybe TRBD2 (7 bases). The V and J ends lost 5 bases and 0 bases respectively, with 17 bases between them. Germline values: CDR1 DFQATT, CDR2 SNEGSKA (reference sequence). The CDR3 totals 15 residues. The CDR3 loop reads CSAGLPGGLSYEQYF. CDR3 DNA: TGCAGTGCTGGACTTCCGGGGGGCCTCTCCTACGAGCAGTACTTC.

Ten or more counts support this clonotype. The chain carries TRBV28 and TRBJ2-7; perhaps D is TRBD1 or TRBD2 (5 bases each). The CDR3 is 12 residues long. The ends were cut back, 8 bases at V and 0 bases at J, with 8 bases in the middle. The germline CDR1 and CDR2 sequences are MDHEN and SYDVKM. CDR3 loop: CASQRGSYEQYF. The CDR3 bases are TGTGCCAGCCAGAGGGGCTCCTACGAGCAGTACTTC.